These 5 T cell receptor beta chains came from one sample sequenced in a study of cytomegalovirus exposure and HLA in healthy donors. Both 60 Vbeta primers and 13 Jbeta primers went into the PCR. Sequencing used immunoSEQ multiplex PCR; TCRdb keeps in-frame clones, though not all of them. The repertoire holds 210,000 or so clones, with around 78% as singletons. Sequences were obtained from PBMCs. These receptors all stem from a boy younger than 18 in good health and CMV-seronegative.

CDR3 in amino acids: CASSPLTGNNEQFF. The DNA for the CDR3 is TGTGCCAGCAGCCCCCTGACAGGTAACAATGAGCAGTTCTTC. V and J are TRBV7-9 and TRBJ2-1; D is perhaps TRBD1 (6 bases). The V and J ends lost 5 bases and 5 bases respectively, with 13 bases between them. Germline V gene sequence: CDR1 SEHNR, CDR2 FQNEAQ (reference sequence). CDR3 size: 14 residues.

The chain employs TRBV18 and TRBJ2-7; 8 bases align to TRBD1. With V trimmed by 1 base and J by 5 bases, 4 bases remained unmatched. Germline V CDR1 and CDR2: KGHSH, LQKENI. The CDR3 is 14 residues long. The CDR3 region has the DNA TGTGCCAGCTCACCACGGACAGGGACCGACGAGCAGTACTTC. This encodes CASSPRTGTDEQYF. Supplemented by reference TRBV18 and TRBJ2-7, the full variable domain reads NAGVMQNPRHLVRRRGQEARLRCSPMKGHSHVYWYRQLPEEGLKFMVYLQKENIIDESGMPKERFSAEFPKEGPSILRIQQVVRGDSAAYFCASSPRTGTDEQYFGPGTRLTVT.

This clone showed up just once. The CDR3 DNA follows: TGCGCCAGCAGTACAGGGGCGGCCTCAGTTGACTACACCTTC. It translates to CASSTGAASVDYTF. The chain joins TRBV5-1 to TRBJ1-2; 7 bases agree with TRBD1. Germline V CDR1 and CDR2: SGHRS, YFSETQ. The CDR3 sequence is 14 residues long. The V segment lost 5 bases and the J segment 10 bases; nucleotides outside the gene matches: 14.

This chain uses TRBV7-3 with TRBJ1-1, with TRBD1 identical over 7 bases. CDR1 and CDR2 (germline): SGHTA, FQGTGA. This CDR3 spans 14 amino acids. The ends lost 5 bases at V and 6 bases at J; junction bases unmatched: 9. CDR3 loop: CASSPNRGIPEAFF. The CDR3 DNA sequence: TGTGCCAGCAGCCCGAACAGGGGAATACCTGAAGCTTTCTTT. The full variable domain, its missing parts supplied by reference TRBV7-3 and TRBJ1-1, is GAGVSQTPSNKVTEKGKYVELRCDPISGHTALYWYRQSLGQGPEFLIYFQGTGAADDSGLPNDRFFAVRPEGSVSTLKIQRTERGDSAVYLCASSPNRGIPEAFFGQGTRLTVV.

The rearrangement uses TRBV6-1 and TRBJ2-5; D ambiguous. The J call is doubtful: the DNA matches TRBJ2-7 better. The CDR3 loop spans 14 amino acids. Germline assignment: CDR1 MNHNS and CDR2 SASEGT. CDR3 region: CASSEPPTDYEQYF. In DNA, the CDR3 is TGTGCCAGCAGTGAACCCCCTACCGACTACGAGCAGTACTTC.